Below, one T cell receptor beta chain is given with its context. The method was immunoSEQ multiplex PCR; TCRdb's version includes in-frame clones alone and lacks a portion of them. The repertoire holds 93,000 or so clones, with roughly 80% as singletons. This sample stems from a study of T cell clones after liver transplantation. About the study: Timepoints were pre-transplant, pre-withdrawal, and after withdrawal was completed or failed.

V dropped 3 bases and J dropped 3 bases, with 14 bases sitting between them. Germline CDR1 reads ENHRY; CDR2 reads SYGVKD. There are 15 residues in the CDR3. The specimen comprised CD4+ T cells from blood, sampled around 49 months after liver transplant. The chain uses TRBV10-3 and TRBJ1-2; D gene unclear. The sequence came from a human patient who received a liver transplant. Some T cells may be transferred from the graft donor. CDR3 protein: CAISERGGEDYGYTF. CDR3 DNA: TGTGCCATCAGTGAAAGAGGTGGGGAAGACTATGGCTACACCTTC.